Given below is one T cell receptor (beta chain) in context. Its antigen is currently unknown. The entry originates in a study of cytomegalovirus exposure and HLA in healthy donors. This CDR3 region has 15 residues. The V and J ends lost 0 bases and 5 bases respectively, with 10 bases between them. Per germline, CDR1 MGHRA and CDR2 YSYEKL. Overall study findings and caveats: The productive fraction for most TCR beta V segments was about 90% or about 30% in an earlier analysis.

PCR involved 60 Vbeta and 13 Jbeta primers. The assay was immunoSEQ multiplex PCR, and TCRdb's table has in-frame clones only and misses some. The sample contains 150,000 to 200,000 clones, approximately 85% of which appear only once. The origin of this receptor is a girl aged 2 to 10 in good health and CMV-seropositive. The rearrangement links TRBV4-1 to TRBJ1-4; no firm D call. The sequencing input was PBMCs. Here the CDR3 reads CASSQDAGLNEKLFF. The CDR3, as DNA: TGCGCCAGCAGCCAAGATGCGGGGTTGAATGAAAAACTGTTTTTT.